The subject of this entry is one T cell receptor beta chain. In the authors' workflow: For nucleated cells, counts were estimated from reference gene primer amplification. TCRdb's table, derived via immunoSEQ multiplex PCR, lists solely in-frame clones and lacks some. V and J calls plus clone size are reproduced from that table; the DNA served to infer D and trimming. The sample yields more than 200,000 clones, nearly 90% seen once. The data were taken from a study of blood T cell repertoires in COVID-19. Whole-study context: Material from acute and convalescent COVID-19 was sourced from the United States, Italy and Spain. The cDNA or gDNA used as material had been derived from T cells, B-cell-depleted T cells, or PBMCs.

The germline V gene encodes CDR1 MDHEN and CDR2 SYDVKM. The CDR3 sequence is 19 residues long. V lost 5 bases and J 5 bases, leaving 28 bases between the germline ends. Across about 22 US areas, participants ranged in age from roughly 18 to 95 years. The sequencing input was PBMCs or T cells enriched from blood (not recorded which). The J gene is TRBJ2-1, the V gene TRBV28, with D tentatively TRBD1 (7 bases). The receptor was isolated from a man between 25 and 39 years old who had recovered from COVID-19. The CDR3 is CASSQGGPNRYRVDNEQFF. CDR3 DNA: TGTGCCAGCAGTCAGGGGGGTCCTAACAGATACCGAGTAGACAATGAGCAGTTCTTC.